Detailed here is one T cell receptor (beta chain). Antigen: not known. V gave up 4 bases and J gave up 0 bases, with 11 bases separating them. The CDR3 extends over 15 amino acids. From germline, CDR1 is LNHDA and CDR2 SQIVND (reference sequence). This sample was taken from a study of cytomegalovirus exposure and HLA in healthy donors. Study results and caveats: In a later analysis, common viral pathogens appeared linked to several of the most significant clusters. Cytomegalovirus association was assigned to about 150 TCR beta chains.

PCR used 60 Vbeta primers and 13 Jbeta primers. Clones were read by immunoSEQ multiplex PCR, and TCRdb kept only the in-frame ones, dropping some. The data show roughly 150,000 clones, with around 67% seen just once and approximately 1.8% held by the top ten. The V call is TRBV19, the J call TRBJ2-3, with D uncertain. This receptor was taken from a woman aged 18-35 years in good health and CMV-seronegative. Source material: PBMCs. The CDR3 spells CASSKWRSSTDTQYF. As DNA, the CDR3 is TGTGCCAGTAGTAAATGGAGAAGTAGCACAGATACGCAGTATTTT.